A selection of T cell receptor beta chains follows, all from one sample in a study of CD8 T cells in Susac syndrome. TCRdb independently ran MiXCR on the immunoSEQ multiplex PCR reads; one entry per CDR3 protein. The data hold 150,000 to 200,000 distinct CDR3 sequences, with approximately 93% observed a single time. Sequenced sample: CD4+ T cells from PBMCs. Receptor source: a human donor with multiple sclerosis. Both conserved end residues are part of each CDR3. A D gene is named only where the DNA matches it firmly. Some rows mark clone size as missing; the rest say once, few, many or name a class of expanded clone.

j_call,v_call,clone_size,d_call,cdr3_length,cdr3_nt,cdr3_aa
TRBJ1-1,TRBV24-1,-,-,13,TGTGCCACCAGACTGAGGAGGGACACTGAAGCTTTCTTT,CATRLRRDTEAFF
TRBJ1-1,TRBV18,-,-,16,TGTGCCAGCTCACCACTAGAGACCCCTGGGGACACTGAAGCTTTCTTT,CASSPLETPGDTEAFF
TRBJ2-1,TRBV30,-,TRBD2,15,TGTGCCTGGAGTGTAAACCTAGCGGGGCTCAATGAGCAGTTCTTC,CAWSVNLAGLNEQFF
TRBJ1-2,TRBV6-5,-,-,12,TGTGCCAGCCAGGGACCTAACTATGGCTACACCTTC,CASQGPNYGYTF
TRBJ1-4,TRBV12-3/TRBV12-4,-,-,14,TGTGCCAGCAGTTCACAGGGAGGGAATGAAAAACTGTTTTTT,CASSSQGGNEKLFF
TRBJ1-2,TRBV30,-,-,12,TGTGCCTGGAGTACGTCAGGGGTGGGCTACACCTTC,CAWSTSGVGYTF
TRBJ2-7,TRBV5-1,-,TRBD2,14,TGCGCCAGCAGCTTGGGGACTAGAGTTTACGAGCAGTACTTC,CASSLGTRVYEQYF
TRBJ1-1,TRBV2,-,-,12,TGTGCCAGCACCAGACAGCGCACTGAAGCTTTCTTT,CASTRQRTEAFF
TRBJ1-3,TRBV30,once,-,14,TGTGCCTGGACAACAGGGTACGCTGGAAACACCATATATTTT,CAWTTGYAGNTIYF
TRBJ2-7,TRBV18,-,TRBD2,14,TGTGCCAGCTCACCGACTAGCTCTGAGGACGAGCAGTACTTC,CASSPTSSEDEQYF
TRBJ2-3,TRBV6-4,-,-,13,TGTGCCAGCTCAGGGTTCAGCACAGATACGCAGTATTTT,CASSGFSTDTQYF
TRBJ2-7,TRBV29-1,-,-,13,TGCAGCGTTGTGAAGGGTTTGACCTACGAGCAGTACTTC,CSVVKGLTYEQYF
TRBJ2-7,TRBV2,-,-,15,TGTGCCAGCGGGGGTAGGGGGATCCCCCTGTACGAGCAGTACTTC,CASGGRGIPLYEQYF